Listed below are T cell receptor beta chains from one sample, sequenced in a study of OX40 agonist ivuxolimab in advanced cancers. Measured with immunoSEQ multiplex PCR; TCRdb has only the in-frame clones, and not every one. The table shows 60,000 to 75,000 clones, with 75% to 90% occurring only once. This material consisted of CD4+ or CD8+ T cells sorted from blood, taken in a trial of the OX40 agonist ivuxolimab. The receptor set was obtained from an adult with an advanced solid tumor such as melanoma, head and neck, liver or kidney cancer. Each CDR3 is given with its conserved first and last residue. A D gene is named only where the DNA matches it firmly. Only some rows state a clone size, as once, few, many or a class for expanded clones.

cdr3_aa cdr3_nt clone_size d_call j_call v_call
CASGDRGNSPLHF TGTGCCAGCGGGGATCGGGGGAATTCACCCCTCCACTTT few NA TRBJ1-6 TRBV6-6
CASSPPSSYTIYF TGTGCCAGCTCACCACCTTCCAGCTACACCATATATTTT NA NA TRBJ1-3 TRBV18
CASGEAVMNEQYF TGTGCCAGCGGAGAGGCGGTAATGAATGAGCAGTACTTC NA NA TRBJ2-7 TRBV6-1
CASSTKGGGSGNTIYF TGCGCCAGCAGCACCAAAGGAGGGGGATCTGGAAACACCATATATTTT NA NA TRBJ1-3 TRBV5-1
CASSVAGISGFDEQFF TGTGCCAGCAGCGTAGCAGGGATTAGCGGCTTCGATGAGCAGTTCTTC NA NA TRBJ2-1 TRBV9
CASSDTGTNTEAFF TGTGCCAGCAGTGACACAGGCACCAACACTGAAGCTTTCTTT NA NA TRBJ1-1 TRBV9
CASSQDGGQGGGYTF TGCGCCAGCAGCCAAGATGGGGGACAGGGTGGGGGCTACACCTTC few TRBD1 TRBJ1-2 TRBV4-1
CASSYSGRGYEQYF TGTGCCAGCAGTTACTCTGGCAGGGGCTACGAGCAGTACTTC NA NA TRBJ2-7 TRBV6-5
CASSLVGSVSYEQYF TGTGCCAGCAGCTTGGTGGGGAGCGTATCCTACGAGCAGTACTTC NA NA TRBJ2-7 TRBV11-2
CASSPSGGADNEQFF TGTGCCAGCAGCCCGAGCGGGGGGGCCGACAATGAGCAGTTCTTC NA TRBD2 TRBJ2-1 TRBV4-2
CASSVGQGGRTEAFF TGTGCCAGCAGTGTGGGTCAGGGGGGAAGAACTGAAGCTTTCTTT few TRBD1 TRBJ1-1 TRBV6-1
CASSYLEGNEQFF TGTGCCAGCAGTTACCTGGAGGGGAATGAGCAGTTCTTC NA NA TRBJ2-1 TRBV6-5
CASSAGISNQPQHF TGTGCCAGCAGTGCCGGGATCAGCAATCAGCCCCAGCATTTT few NA TRBJ1-5 TRBV6-1
CASSAPGVSQPQHF TGTGCCAGCAGCGCCCCAGGGGTTAGTCAGCCCCAGCATTTT once NA TRBJ1-5 TRBV9
CAISEGNQPQHF TGTGCCATCAGTGAGGGTAATCAGCCCCAGCATTTT NA NA TRBJ1-5 TRBV10-3
CAIRHRLGNTIYF TGTGCCATCAGGCACAGACTAGGAAACACCATATATTTT NA NA TRBJ1-3 TRBV10-3
CASSFRGQTEAFF TGTGCCAGCAGCTTCAGGGGGCAGACTGAAGCTTTCTTT NA TRBD1 TRBJ1-1 TRBV7-8
CASSQDTTNTGELFF TGCGCCAGCAGCCAAGACACAACGAACACCGGGGAGCTGTTTTTT NA NA TRBJ2-2 TRBV5-1
CASSREFGDEQYF TGTGCCAGCAGCCGAGAATTTGGGGACGAGCAGTACTTC NA NA TRBJ2-7 TRBV4-2
CATSRPSGSSYEQYF TGTGCCACCAGCAGACCCAGCGGTAGCTCCTACGAGCAGTACTTC few NA TRBJ2-7 TRBV15
CASSLTGAGGLGTDTQYF TGTGCCAGCAGCTTAACAGGCGCGGGGGGGCTCGGCACAGATACGCAGTATTTT NA TRBD2 TRBJ2-3 TRBV7-3
CASSVGNRVGRSEKLFF TGTGCCAGCAGCGTAGGGAATAGGGTAGGGAGGAGTGAAAAACTGTTTTTT NA NA TRBJ1-4 TRBV9
CASSPTVMGDTEAFF TGTGCCAGCTCACCAACAGTAATGGGGGACACTGAAGCTTTCTTT NA NA TRBJ1-1 TRBV18
CASSPGAGGTQYF TGTGCCAGCAGCCCCGGGGCGGGGGGGACCCAGTACTTC NA TRBD2 TRBJ2-5 TRBV7-3
CSVLRVANYGYTF TGCAGCGTTCTAAGGGTTGCCAACTATGGCTACACCTTC NA NA TRBJ1-2 TRBV29-1